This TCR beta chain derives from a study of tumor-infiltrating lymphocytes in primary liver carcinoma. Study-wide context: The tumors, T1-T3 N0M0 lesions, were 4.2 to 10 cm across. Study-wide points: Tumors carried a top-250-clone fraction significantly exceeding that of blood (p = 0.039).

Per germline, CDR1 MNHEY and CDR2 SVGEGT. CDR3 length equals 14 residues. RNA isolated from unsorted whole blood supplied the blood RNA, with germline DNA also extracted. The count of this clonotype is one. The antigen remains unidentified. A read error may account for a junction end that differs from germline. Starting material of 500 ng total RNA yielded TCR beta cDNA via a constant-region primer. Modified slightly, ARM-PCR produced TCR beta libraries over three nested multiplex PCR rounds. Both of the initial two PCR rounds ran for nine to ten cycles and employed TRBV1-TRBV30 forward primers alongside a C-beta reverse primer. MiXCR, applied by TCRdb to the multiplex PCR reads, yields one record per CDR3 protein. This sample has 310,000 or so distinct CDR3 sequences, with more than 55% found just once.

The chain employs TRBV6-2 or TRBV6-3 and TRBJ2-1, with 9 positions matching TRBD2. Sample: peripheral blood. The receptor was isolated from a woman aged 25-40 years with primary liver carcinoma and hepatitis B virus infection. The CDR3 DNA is TGTGCCTGCAGTCCCGCGGGAGGGACTAATAAGCAGTTCTTC. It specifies CACSPAGGTNKQFF.